Each of the 19 T cell receptor beta chains below was sequenced from the same sample in a study of Ad26.COV2.S vaccination and SARS-CoV-2 variants. TCRdb keeps only in-frame clones here, not all; method: immunoSEQ multiplex PCR. The table has 300,000 to 450,000 clones, 70% to 90% seen once. Treatment given: roughly 18 received Ad26.COV2.S at low or high dose, single or two shots; about 5 received placebo; per-sample allocation not given. On day 63 after the first injection, vaccine and placebo recipients gave samples. The input for sequencing was peripheral blood, taken in a trial of Ad26.COV2.S vaccine versus placebo. The receptors come from a person between 18 and 60 years old who received the Ad26.COV2.S COVID-19 vaccine or a placebo.

CDR3 amino acids: CASSLVVLGGAAPEQYF. The CDR3, as DNA: TGTGCCAGCAGCTTAGTAGTGCTGGGGGGAGCTGCCCCTGAGCAGTACTTC. The chain couples TRBV7-9 to TRBJ2-7, with D perhaps TRBD2 (6 bases). V lost 1 base and J 7 bases, leaving 23 bases between the germline ends. Germline values: CDR1 SEHNR, CDR2 FQNEAQ (reference sequence). This CDR3 contains 17 residues.

The genes are TRBV24-1 and TRBJ2-3, with D unresolved. The V end was cut by 0 bases, the J end by 2 bases, with 17 bases between. The germline V gene encodes CDR1 KGHDR and CDR2 SFDVKD. This CDR3 comprises 18 residues. In nucleotides, the CDR3 is TGTGCCACCAGTGATTTGCAACCCGGCGGACGGTACACAGATACGCAGTATTTT. Its translation: CATSDLQPGGRYTDTQYF.

The sample holds many counts of this clone. The chain couples TRBV7-9 to TRBJ2-1, with 8 bases lining up with TRBD2. The germline V gene has CDR1 SEHNR and CDR2 FQNEAQ (reference sequence). The CDR3 has 13 residues. The trim removed 7 bases at V and 8 bases at J, leaving 7 bases unmatched. The CDR3 protein is CASTRGGLYEQFF. The CDR3 DNA follows: TGTGCCAGCACCCGGGGGGGCCTCTATGAGCAGTTCTTC.

J is TRBJ2-7 and V is TRBV27; D gene unclear. Germline V gives CDR1 MNHEY, CDR2 SMNVEV (reference sequence). The CDR3 consists of 16 residues. The V and J ends lost 5 bases and 0 bases respectively, with 17 bases between them. This CDR3 reads CASSHSLQASSYEQYF. The DNA of the CDR3 is TGTGCCAGCAGTCATTCTTTGCAGGCCAGCTCCTACGAGCAGTACTTC.

The chain is built from TRBV10-1 and TRBJ1-1; 10 bases line up with TRBD1. The CDR3 is 12 amino acids. V dropped 5 bases and J dropped 11; count of bases not matched to a gene: 5. CDR1 is WNHNN, CDR2 SYGVQD, per germline (reference sequence). CDR3 nucleotides: TGCGCCAGCAGTCCCGGGACAGGGGACGCTTTCTTT. Amino acid sequence: CASSPGTGDAFF.

The J gene is TRBJ2-1, the V gene TRBV4-3, with 10 bases identical to TRBD2. Germline lookup yields CDR1 LGHNA and CDR2 YSLEER. The ends lost 0 bases at V and 5 bases at J; junction bases unmatched: 7. The CDR3 is made up of 17 amino acids. The CDR3 DNA sequence: TGCGCCAGCAGCCAAGAAAGACAACTAGCGGGAAACAATGAGCAGTTCTTC. Its protein is CASSQERQLAGNNEQFF.

The chain employs TRBV5-1 and TRBJ1-1; TRBD1 is a possible D gene (5 bases). The germline CDR1 and CDR2 sequences are SGHRS and YFSETQ. Trimming stripped 1 base from V and 0 bases from J, with 13 bases between. There are 16 residues in the CDR3. CDR3 nucleotides: TGCGCCAGCAGCTTGAGCGCAGGGCTGATGAACACTGAAGCTTTCTTT. Protein product: CASSLSAGLMNTEAFF.

The V and J genes are TRBV5-1 and TRBJ2-7; a possible D gene is TRBD2 (6 bases). Germline CDR1 SGHRS, CDR2 YFSETQ. The CDR3 totals 14 residues. V lost 0 bases and J 6 bases, leaving 13 bases between the germline ends. CDR3 residues: CASSLEVQTSEQYF. The CDR3 DNA sequence: TGCGCCAGCAGCTTGGAGGTACAGACTAGCGAGCAGTACTTC.

The chain links TRBV6-6 to TRBJ1-2; D gene unclear. Per germline, CDR1 MNHNY and CDR2 SVGAGI (reference sequence). V lost 6 bases and J lost 2, with 13 bases in between. The CDR3 totals 14 residues. The CDR3 here is CASSRVQKNYGYTF. CDR3 coding DNA: TGTGCCAGCAGCCGCGTACAGAAGAACTATGGCTACACCTTC.

This clone was detected once. The chain uses TRBV6-2 or TRBV6-3 and TRBJ2-7; D ambiguous. Trimming removed 0 bases at V and 2 bases at J, with 8 bases between. Germline V gene sequence: CDR1 MNHEY, CDR2 SVGEGT. The CDR3 is 14 residues long. The CDR3 DNA sequence: TGTGCCAGCAGTTACTCCAGGCCCGCCTACGAGCAGTACTTC. Its protein is CASSYSRPAYEQYF.

The chain joins TRBV2 to TRBJ2-1, with 7 bases that match TRBD1. The CDR3 loop spans 17 amino acids. Germline CDR1 is SNHLY and CDR2 is FYNNEI. With 1 base clipped from V and 2 bases from J, the junction kept 8 bases outside the gene matches. CDR3 DNA sequence: TGTGCCAGCAGTGAAGTAGTAGGAGACAGGGCCTACAATGAGCAGTTCTTC. This translates into CASSEVVGDRAYNEQFF.

The chain joins TRBV3-1 (or the pseudogene TRBV3-2) to TRBJ2-5; 9 nucleotides match TRBD2. There are 21 residues in the CDR3. CDR1 is LGHDT, CDR2 YNNKEL, per germline (reference sequence). With 0 bases clipped from V and 2 bases from J, the junction kept 19 bases outside the gene matches. CDR3 in amino acids: CASSQERSRGRLAGDQETQYF. In nucleotides, the CDR3 is TGTGCCAGCAGCCAAGAACGGTCCCGGGGTAGATTAGCGGGGGATCAAGAGACCCAGTACTTC.

The chain employs TRBV9 and TRBJ2-5; 8 bases are a match to TRBD2. CDR1 is SGDLS, CDR2 YYNGEE, per germline. This CDR3 has 15 amino acids. J was trimmed by 5 bases and V by 3 bases; bases with no gene match: 9. CDR3 DNA sequence: TGTGCCAGCAGCGCATTCTTAGCGGGGCGGGAGACCCAGTACTTC. This gives the protein CASSAFLAGRETQYF.

J is TRBJ2-1 and V is TRBV27, with a tentative D call TRBD1 (5 bases). Germline V gene sequence: CDR1 MNHEY, CDR2 SMNVEV (reference sequence). Deletions cut 3 bases from V and 12 bases from J, with 12 bases between. The CDR3 extends over 12 amino acids. CDR3 protein: CASSFRGLPQFF. As DNA, the CDR3 is TGTGCCAGCAGTTTTAGGGGCCTACCGCAGTTCTTC.

This clone showed up just a few times. CDR3 protein: CASSVGGLAFSEQYF. The CDR3, as DNA: TGTGCCAGCAGCGTAGGGGGACTAGCGTTCAGCGAGCAGTACTTC. The rearrangement links TRBV9 to TRBJ2-7; 10 positions match TRBD2. CDR1 and CDR2 (germline): SGDLS, YYNGEE. Germline trimming cut 0 bases from V and 6 bases from J; bases unmatched to any gene: 6. CDR3 length: 15 residues.

The chain joins TRBV7-9 to TRBJ2-1; 7 bases agree with TRBD2. Germline V gene data show CDR1 as SEHNR and CDR2 as FQNEAQ (reference sequence). With V trimmed by 1 base and J by 0 bases, 3 bases remained unmatched. The CDR3 extends over 16 amino acids. The CDR3 nucleotides are TGTGCCAGCAGCTTAGTCAGCGGGAACTCCTACAATGAGCAGTTCTTC. Protein: CASSLVSGNSYNEQFF.

The J gene is TRBJ1-1, the V gene TRBV5-1, with TRBD1 identical over 9 bases. With V trimmed by 4 bases and J by 6 bases, 4 bases remained unmatched. CDR3 length: 13 amino acids. Germline loops: CDR1 SGHRS, CDR2 YFSETQ. The CDR3 sequence is CASSVGQGAEAFF. The CDR3, as DNA: TGCGCCAGCAGCGTGGGACAGGGCGCTGAAGCTTTCTTT.

In regard to this clone: A much larger clone lies a single base off, so this may be a read error. The rearrangement uses TRBV27 and TRBJ1-6; 9 bases fit TRBD1. The CDR3 is 16 residues long. CDR1 is MNHEY, CDR2 SMNVEV, per germline (reference sequence). The CDR3 sequence is CASSLRDRALNSLLHF. The CDR3 region has the DNA TGTGCCAGCAGTTTGAGGGACAGGGCCCTTAATTCACTCCTCCACTTT.

The chain is built from TRBV28 and TRBJ1-4; D is ambiguous. This CDR3 has 11 residues. Germline-derived CDR1 and CDR2 are MDHEN and SYDVKM. V lost 6 bases and J lost 8, with 7 bases in between. The CDR3 loop is CASSVKEKLFF. The CDR3 DNA reads TGTGCCAGCAGCGTGAAGGAAAAACTGTTTTTT.